In this sample, the clone carrying this TCR beta chain turned up many times. Its antigen is unidentified. The CDR3 contains 15 residues. V lost 5 bases, J lost 6 bases, and 12 bases stayed unmatched. TCRdb independently ran MiXCR on the 5' RACE reads; one entry per CDR3 protein. The data hold about 340,000 distinct CDR3 sequences, with 13% observed a single time. The data were taken from a study of T-cell memory formation after mild COVID-19. Points from the study as a whole: While clones contracting from day 15 to 85 were balanced between CD4 and CD8, later expanders leaned CD4+.

This sequence originates from a young man who had mild COVID-19 (a few samples of this study predate the infection). Cell type and time point are not known. V gene TRBV12-3 or TRBV12-4 combines with J gene TRBJ1-1; 7 nucleotides align to TRBD1. The material sequenced was PBMCs or a T cell subset sorted from them (not recorded which). CDR3 sequence (DNA): TGTGCCAGCAGTCCTACAGGGGTAGCGGGCCCTGAAGCTTTCTTT. Its translation: CASSPTGVAGPEAFF.